This T cell receptor (beta chain) derives from a study of T cell changes during pregnancy in multiple sclerosis. Profiling relied on immunoSEQ multiplex PCR, and the TCRdb table lists in-frame clones only, not all of them. The sample has around 37,000 clones, 88% seen once; the top ten hold almost 7%. The germline V gene has CDR1 SGHDT and CDR2 YYEEEE. The CDR3 covers 15 residues. The ends were cut back, 4 bases at V and 0 bases at J, with 14 bases in the middle. This TCR came from a female donor with multiple sclerosis, enrolled in a pregnancy study. The material sequenced was CD8+ T cells from peripheral blood mononuclear cells, taken in the third trimester of pregnancy. This chain links TRBV5-6 with TRBJ2-7, with D possibly being TRBD1 (6 bases). The CDR3 reads CASSPWTVNSYEQYF. The CDR3 region has the DNA TGTGCCAGCAGCCCGTGGACAGTTAACTCCTACGAGCAGTACTTC.